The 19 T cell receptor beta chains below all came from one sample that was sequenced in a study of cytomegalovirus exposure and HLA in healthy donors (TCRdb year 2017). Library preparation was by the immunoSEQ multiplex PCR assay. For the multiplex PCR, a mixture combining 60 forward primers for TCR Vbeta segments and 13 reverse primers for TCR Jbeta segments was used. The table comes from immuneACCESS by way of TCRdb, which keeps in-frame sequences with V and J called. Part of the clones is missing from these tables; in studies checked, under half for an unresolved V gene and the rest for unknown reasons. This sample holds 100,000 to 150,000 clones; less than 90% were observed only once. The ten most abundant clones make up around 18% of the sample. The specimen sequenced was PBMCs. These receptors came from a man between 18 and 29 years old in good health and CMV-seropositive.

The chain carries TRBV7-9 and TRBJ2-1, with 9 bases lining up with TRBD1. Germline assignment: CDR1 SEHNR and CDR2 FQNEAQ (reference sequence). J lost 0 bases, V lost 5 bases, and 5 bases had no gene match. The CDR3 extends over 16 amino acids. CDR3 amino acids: CASSPDRGSSYNEQFF. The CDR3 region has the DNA TGTGCCAGCAGCCCGGACAGGGGCAGCTCCTACAATGAGCAGTTCTTC.

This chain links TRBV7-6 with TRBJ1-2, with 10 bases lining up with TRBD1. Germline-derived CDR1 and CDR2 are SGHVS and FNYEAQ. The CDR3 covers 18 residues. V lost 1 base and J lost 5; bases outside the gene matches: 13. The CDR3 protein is CASSLERGSGTGDYGYTF. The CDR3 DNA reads TGTGCCAGCAGCTTAGAACGGGGTTCAGGGACAGGGGATTATGGCTACACCTTC.

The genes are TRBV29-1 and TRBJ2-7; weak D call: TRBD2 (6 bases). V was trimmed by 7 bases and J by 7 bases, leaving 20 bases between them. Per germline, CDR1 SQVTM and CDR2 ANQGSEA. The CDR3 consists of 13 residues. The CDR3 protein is CSASVKSGWEQYF. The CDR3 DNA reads TGCAGCGCTAGCGTGAAGTCCGGGTGGGAGCAGTACTTC.

CDR3 bases: TGTGCCAGTATTCGGGGGACTAGCGGGGTAGGGGAGCAGTTCTTC. Translating it yields CASIRGTSGVGEQFF. The J gene is TRBJ2-1, the V gene TRBV19, with 13 bases matching TRBD2. V trimming: 7 bases; J trimming: 10 bases; junction bases outside the gene matches: 10. The germline V gene encodes CDR1 LNHDA and CDR2 SQIVND (reference sequence). The CDR3 has 15 residues.

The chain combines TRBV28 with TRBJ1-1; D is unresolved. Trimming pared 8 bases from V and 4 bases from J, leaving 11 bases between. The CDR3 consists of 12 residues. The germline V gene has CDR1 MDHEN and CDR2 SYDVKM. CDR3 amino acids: CASLGRSTEAFF. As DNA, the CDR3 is TGTGCCAGCCTCGGGAGGAGCACTGAAGCTTTCTTT.

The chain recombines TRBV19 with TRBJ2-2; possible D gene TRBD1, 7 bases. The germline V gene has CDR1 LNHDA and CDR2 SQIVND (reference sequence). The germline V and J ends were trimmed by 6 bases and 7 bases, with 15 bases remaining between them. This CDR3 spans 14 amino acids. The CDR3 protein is CASRGDRLDGELFF. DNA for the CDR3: TGTGCCAGTAGGGGGGACAGACTAGACGGGGAGCTGTTTTTT.

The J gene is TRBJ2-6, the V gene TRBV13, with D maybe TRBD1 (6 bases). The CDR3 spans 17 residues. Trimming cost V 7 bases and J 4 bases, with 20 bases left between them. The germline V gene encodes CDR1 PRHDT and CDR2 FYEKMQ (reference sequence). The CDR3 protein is CASNSNVGAMGANVLTF. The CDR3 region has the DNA TGTGCCAGCAACTCCAATGTGGGGGCTATGGGGGCCAACGTCCTGACTTTC.

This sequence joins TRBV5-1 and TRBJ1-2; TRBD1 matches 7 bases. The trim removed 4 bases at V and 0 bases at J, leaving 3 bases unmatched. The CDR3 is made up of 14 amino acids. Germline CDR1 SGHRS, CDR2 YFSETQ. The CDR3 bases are TGCGCCAGCAGCCCGGGACAGCCTAACTATGGCTACACCTTC. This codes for CASSPGQPNYGYTF.

The CDR3 DNA follows: TGTGCCAGCAGTGTCGAGTTCGAGACCCAGTACTTC. It translates to CASSVEFETQYF. The chain carries TRBV2 and TRBJ2-5, with D hard to call. V lost 4 bases and J lost 5, with 8 bases in between. The CDR3 spans 12 residues. CDR1 SNHLY and CDR2 FYNNEI come from the germline V gene.

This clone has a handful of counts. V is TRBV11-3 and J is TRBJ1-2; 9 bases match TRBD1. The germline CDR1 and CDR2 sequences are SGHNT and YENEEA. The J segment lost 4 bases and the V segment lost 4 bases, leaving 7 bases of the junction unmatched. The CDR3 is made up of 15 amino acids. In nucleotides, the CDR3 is TGTGCCAGCAGCTCCACAGGGGGCGAGACCTATGGCTACACCTTC. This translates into CASSSTGGETYGYTF.

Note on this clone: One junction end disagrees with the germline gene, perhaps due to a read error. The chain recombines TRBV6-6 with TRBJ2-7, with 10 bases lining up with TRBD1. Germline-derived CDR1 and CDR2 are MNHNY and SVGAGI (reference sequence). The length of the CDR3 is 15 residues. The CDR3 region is CVSSSRDRGANEQYF. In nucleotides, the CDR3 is TGTGTCAGCAGTAGTCGGGACAGGGGAGCGAACGAGCAGTACTTC.

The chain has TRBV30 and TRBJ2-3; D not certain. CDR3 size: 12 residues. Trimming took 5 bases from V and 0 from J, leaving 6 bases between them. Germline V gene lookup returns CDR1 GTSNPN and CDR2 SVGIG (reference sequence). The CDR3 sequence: CAWSGSTDTQYF. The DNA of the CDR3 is TGTGCCTGGTCGGGTAGCACAGATACGCAGTATTTT.

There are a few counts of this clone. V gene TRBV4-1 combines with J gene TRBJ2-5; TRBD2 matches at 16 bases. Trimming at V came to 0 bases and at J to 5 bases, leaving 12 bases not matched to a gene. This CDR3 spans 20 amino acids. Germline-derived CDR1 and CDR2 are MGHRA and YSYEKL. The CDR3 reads CASSQDGTSGGVGRRETQYF. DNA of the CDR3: TGCGCCAGCAGCCAAGACGGGACTAGCGGGGGGGTAGGTCGTAGGGAGACCCAGTACTTC.

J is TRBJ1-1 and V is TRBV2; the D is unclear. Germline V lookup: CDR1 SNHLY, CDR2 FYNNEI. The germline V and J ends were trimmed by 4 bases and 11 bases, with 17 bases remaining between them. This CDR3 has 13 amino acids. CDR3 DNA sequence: TGTGCCAGCAGTGTGGAAAAAGAACAGTGGGCTTTCTTT. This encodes CASSVEKEQWAFF.

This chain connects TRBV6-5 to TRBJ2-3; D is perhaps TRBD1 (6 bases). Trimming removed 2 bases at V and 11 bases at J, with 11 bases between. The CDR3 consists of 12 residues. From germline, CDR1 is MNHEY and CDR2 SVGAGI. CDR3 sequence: CASSYEGVVQYF. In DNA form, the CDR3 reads TGTGCCAGCAGTTACGAGGGGGTTGTGCAGTATTTT.

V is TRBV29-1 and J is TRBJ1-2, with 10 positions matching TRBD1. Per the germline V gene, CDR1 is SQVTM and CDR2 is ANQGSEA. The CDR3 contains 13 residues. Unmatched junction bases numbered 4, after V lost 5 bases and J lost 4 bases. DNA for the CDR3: TGCAGCGTTCGTCGGACAGGGGGCTATGGCTACACCTTC. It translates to CSVRRTGGYGYTF.

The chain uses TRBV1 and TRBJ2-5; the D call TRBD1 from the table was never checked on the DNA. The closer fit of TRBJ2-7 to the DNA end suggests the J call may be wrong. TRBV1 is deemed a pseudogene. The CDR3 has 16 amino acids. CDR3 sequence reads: CTSSAINRGGSYEQYF. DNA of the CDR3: TGCACCAGCAGCGCCATCAACAGGGGGGGCAGCTACGAGCAGTACTTC.

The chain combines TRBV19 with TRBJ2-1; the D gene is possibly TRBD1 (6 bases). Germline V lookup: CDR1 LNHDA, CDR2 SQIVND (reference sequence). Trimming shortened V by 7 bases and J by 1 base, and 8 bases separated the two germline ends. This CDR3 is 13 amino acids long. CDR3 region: CASTTGSYNEQFF. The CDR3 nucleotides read TGTGCCAGTACTACAGGGTCCTACAATGAGCAGTTCTTC. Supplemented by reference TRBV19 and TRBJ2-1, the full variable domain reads DGGITQSPKYLFRKEGQNVTLSCEQNLNHDAMYWYRQDPGQGLRLIYYSQIVNDFQKGDIAEGYSVSREKKESFPLTVTSAQKNPTAFYLCASTTGSYNEQFFGPGTRLTVL.

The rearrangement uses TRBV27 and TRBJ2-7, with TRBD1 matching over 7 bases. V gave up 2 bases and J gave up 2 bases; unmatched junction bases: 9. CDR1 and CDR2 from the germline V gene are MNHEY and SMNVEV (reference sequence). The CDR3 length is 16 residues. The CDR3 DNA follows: TGTGCCAGCAGTTTAATCGACAGGGTAATAACCTACGAGCAGTACTTC. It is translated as CASSLIDRVITYEQYF.